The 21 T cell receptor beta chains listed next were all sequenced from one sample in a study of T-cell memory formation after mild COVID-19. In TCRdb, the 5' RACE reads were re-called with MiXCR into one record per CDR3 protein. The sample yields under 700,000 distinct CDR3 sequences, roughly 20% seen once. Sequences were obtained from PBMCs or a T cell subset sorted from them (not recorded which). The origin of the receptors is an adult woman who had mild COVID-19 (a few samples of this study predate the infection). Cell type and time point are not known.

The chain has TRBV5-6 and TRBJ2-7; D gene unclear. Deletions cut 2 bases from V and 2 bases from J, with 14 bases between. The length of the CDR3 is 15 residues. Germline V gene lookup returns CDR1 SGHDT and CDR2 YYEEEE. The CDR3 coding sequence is TGTGCCAGCAGCTTTGCCCGATCTCGGGCCTACGAGCAGTACTTC. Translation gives CASSFARSRAYEQYF.

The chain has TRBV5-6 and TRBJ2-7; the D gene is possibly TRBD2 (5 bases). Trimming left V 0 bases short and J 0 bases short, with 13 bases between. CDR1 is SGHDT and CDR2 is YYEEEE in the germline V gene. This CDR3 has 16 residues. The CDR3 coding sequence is TGTGCCAGCAGCTTGGGTGGCGGGCGATACTCCTACGAGCAGTACTTC. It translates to CASSLGGGRYSYEQYF.

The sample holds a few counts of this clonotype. The DNA of the CDR3 is TGTGCCAGCAGTTCGGCCAACAGGATGGCGGGTGGCTACACCTTC. It translates to CASSSANRMAGGYTF. The chain carries TRBV12-3 or TRBV12-4 and TRBJ1-2, with TRBD1 as a possible D gene (5 bases). Trimming removed 4 bases at V and 7 bases at J, with 19 bases between. The CDR3 length is 15 residues.

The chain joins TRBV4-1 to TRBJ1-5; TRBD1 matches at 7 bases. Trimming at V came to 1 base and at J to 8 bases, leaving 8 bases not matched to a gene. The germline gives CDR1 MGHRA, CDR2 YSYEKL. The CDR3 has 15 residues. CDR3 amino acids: CASSQAGQALKPQHF. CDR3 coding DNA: TGCGCCAGCAGCCAAGCAGGACAGGCCCTCAAGCCCCAGCATTTT.

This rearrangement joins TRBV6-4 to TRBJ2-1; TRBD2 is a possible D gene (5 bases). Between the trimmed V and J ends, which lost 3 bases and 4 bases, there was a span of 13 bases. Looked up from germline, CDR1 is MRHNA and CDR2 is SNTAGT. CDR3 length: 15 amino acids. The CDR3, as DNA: TGTGCCAGCAGTGAGGAACTAGACCTGTACAATGAGCAGTTCTTC. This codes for CASSEELDLYNEQFF.

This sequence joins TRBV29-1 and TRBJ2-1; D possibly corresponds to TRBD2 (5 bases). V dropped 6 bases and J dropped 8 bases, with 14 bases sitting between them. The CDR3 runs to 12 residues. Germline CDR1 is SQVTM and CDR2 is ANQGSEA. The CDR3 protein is CSVSGSVDEQFF. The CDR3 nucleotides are TGCAGCGTATCGGGATCCGTTGATGAGCAGTTCTTC.

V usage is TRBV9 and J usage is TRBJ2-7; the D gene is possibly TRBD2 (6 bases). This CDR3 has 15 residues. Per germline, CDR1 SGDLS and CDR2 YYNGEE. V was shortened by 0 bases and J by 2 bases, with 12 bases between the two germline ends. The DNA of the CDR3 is TGTGCCAGCAGCGTAGCGGGGGTAGGGACCTACGAGCAGTACTTC. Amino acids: CASSVAGVGTYEQYF. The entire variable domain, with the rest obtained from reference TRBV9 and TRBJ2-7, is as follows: DSGVTQTPKHLITATGQRVTLRCSPRSGDLSVYWYQQSLDQGLQFLIQYYNGEERAKGNILERFSAQQFPDLHSELNLSSLELGDSALYFCASSVAGVGTYEQYFGPGTRLTVT.

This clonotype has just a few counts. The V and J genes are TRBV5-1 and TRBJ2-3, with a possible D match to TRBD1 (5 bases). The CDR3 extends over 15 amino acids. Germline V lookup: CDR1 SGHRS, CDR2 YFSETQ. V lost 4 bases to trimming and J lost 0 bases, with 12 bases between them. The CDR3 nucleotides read TGCGCCAGCAGCGGTAGGACACCTAGCACAGATACGCAGTATTTT. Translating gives CASSGRTPSTDTQYF. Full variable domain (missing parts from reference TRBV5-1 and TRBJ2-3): KAGVTQTPRYLIKTRGQQVTLSCSPISGHRSVSWYQQTPGQGLQFLFEYFSETQRNKGNFPGRFSGRQFSNSRSEMNVSTLELGDSALYLCASSGRTPSTDTQYFGPGTRLTVL.

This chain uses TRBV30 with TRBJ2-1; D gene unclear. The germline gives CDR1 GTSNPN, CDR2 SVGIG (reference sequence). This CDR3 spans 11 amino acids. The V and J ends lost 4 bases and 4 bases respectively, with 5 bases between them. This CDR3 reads CAWIRYNEQFF. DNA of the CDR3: TGTGCCTGGATTCGGTACAATGAGCAGTTCTTC.

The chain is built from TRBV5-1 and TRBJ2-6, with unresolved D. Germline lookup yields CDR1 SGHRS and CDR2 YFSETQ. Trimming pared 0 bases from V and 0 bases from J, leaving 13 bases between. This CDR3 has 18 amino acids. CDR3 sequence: CASSLEGPVSSGANVLTF. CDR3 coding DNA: TGCGCCAGCAGCTTGGAGGGCCCGGTGAGCTCTGGGGCCAACGTCCTGACTTTC.

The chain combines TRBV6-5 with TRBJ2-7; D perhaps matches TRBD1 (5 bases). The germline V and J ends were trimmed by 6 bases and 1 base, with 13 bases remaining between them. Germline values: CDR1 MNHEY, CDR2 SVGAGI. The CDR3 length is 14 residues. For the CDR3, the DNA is TGTGCCAGCAGCTATGTACAGGTATCCTACGAGCAGTACTTC. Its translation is CASSYVQVSYEQYF.

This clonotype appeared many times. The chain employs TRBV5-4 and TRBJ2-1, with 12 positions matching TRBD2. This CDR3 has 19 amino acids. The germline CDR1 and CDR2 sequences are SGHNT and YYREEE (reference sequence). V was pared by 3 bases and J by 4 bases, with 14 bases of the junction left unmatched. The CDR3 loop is CASSYVTSGSSLIYNEQFF. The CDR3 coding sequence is TGTGCCAGCAGCTACGTGACTAGCGGGAGTTCTCTCATTTACAATGAGCAGTTCTTC.

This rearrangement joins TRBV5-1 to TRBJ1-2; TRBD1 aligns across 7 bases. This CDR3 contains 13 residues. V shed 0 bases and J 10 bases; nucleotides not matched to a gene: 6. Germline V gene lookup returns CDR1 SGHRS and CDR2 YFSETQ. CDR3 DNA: TGCGCCAGCAGCTTGGAGGGGGCGCGTACCTACACCTTC. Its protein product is CASSLEGARTYTF.

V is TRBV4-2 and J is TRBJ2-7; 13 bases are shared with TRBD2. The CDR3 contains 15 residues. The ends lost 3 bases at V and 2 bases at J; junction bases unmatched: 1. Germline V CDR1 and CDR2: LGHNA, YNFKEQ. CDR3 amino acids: CASSHGLAGAYEQYF. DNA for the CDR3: TGTGCCAGCAGCCACGGACTAGCGGGGGCCTACGAGCAGTACTTC.

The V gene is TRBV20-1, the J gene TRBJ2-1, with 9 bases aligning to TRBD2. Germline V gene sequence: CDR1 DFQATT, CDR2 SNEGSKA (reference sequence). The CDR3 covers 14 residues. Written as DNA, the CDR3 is TGCAGCCCGCTACGGAGCGGGGGGAACAATGAGCAGTTCTTC. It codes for CSPLRSGGNNEQFF.

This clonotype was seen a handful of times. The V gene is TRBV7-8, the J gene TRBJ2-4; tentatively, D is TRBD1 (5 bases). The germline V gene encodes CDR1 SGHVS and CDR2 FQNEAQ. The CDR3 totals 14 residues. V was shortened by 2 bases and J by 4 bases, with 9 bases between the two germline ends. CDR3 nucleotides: TGTGCCAGCAGCTTATACTCAGGGAAAAACATTCAGTACTTC. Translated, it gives CASSLYSGKNIQYF.

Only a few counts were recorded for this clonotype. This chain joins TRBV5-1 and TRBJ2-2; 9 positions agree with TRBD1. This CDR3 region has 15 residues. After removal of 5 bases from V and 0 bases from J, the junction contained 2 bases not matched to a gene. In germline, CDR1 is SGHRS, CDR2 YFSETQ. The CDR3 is CASRTGGTNTGELFF. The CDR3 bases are TGCGCCAGCAGAACAGGGGGCACGAACACCGGGGAGCTGTTTTTT.

CDR3 region: CASSVGGRRGRETQYF. CDR3 nucleotide sequence: TGTGCCAGCAGCGTAGGGGGCCGCAGGGGGAGAGAGACCCAGTACTTC. The J gene is TRBJ2-5, the V gene TRBV9, with 7 nucleotides matching TRBD1. Germline CDR1 is SGDLS and CDR2 is YYNGEE. The ends lost 0 bases at V and 4 bases at J; junction bases unmatched: 9. The CDR3 extends over 16 amino acids.

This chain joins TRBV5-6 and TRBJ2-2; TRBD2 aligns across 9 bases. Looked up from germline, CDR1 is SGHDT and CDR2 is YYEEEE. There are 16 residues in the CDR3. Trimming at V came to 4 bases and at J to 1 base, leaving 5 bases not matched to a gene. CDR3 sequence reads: CASSAATSGNTGELFF. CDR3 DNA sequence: TGTGCCAGCAGCGCCGCGACTAGCGGGAACACCGGGGAGCTGTTTTTT.

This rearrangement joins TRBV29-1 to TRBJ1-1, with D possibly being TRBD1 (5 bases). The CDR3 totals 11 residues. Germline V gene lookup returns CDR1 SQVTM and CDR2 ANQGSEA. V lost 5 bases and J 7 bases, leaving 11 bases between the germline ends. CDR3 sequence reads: CSVSGANEAFF. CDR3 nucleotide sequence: TGCAGCGTTTCCGGGGCCAATGAAGCTTTCTTT. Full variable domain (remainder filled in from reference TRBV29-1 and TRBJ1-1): SAVISQKPSRDICQRGTSLTIQCQVDSQVTMMFWYRQQPGQSLTLIATANQGSEATYESGFVIDKFPISRPNLTFSTLTVSNMSPEDSSIYLCSVSGANEAFFGQGTRLTVV.

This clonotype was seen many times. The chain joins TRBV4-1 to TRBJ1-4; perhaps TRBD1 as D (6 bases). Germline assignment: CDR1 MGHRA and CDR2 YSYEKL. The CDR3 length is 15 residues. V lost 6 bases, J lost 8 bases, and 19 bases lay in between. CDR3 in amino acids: CASSSSGTGNEKLFF. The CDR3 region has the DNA TGCGCCAGCAGTTCTTCTGGAACAGGGAACGAAAAACTGTTTTTT.